Sequencing of this TCR beta chain was carried out in a study of blood T cells in healthy people across ages. Primers used in a second PCR of about 7 to 11 cycles were a sample-barcoded 5' primer and a J-beta primer mix. MiXCR, applied by TCRdb to the 5' RACE reads, yields one record per CDR3 protein. In the table there are 800,000 or so distinct CDR3 sequences, just under 25% of which are singletons. This clonotype was detected only a few times. The V gene's germline CDR1 is MDHEN and CDR2 SYDVKM. Trimming took 2 bases from V and 4 from J, leaving 10 bases between them. The CDR3 totals 14 residues. This sample was shared with a second study, whose subject was T cells of mothers and their children. As that report states: Reads recorded for TCR beta CDR3 numbered over 10 million per mother and roughly 3 million per child.

The J gene is TRBJ2-3, the V gene TRBV28, with D perhaps TRBD1 (6 bases). The sequence derives from a boy aged 10-17 years in good health. Sequenced sample: blood. Here the CDR3 DNA reads TGTGCCAGCAGTTTACAGACAGGCTCAGATACGCAGTATTTT. It yields the protein CASSLQTGSDTQYF.